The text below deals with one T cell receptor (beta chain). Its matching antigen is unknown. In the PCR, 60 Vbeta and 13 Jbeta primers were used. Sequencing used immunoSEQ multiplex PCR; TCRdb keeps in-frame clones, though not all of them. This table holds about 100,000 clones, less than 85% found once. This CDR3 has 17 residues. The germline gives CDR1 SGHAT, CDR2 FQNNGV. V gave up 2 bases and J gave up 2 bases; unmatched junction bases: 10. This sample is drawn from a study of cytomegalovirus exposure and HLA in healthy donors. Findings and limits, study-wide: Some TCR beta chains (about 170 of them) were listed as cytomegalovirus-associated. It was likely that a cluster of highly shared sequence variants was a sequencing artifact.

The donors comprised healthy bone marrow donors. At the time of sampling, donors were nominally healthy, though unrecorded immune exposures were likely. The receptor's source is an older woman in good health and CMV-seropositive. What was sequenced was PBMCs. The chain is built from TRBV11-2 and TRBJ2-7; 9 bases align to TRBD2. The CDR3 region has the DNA TGTGCCAGCAGCTTAAGGACTAGCGCCACAACTACCTACGAGCAGTACTTC. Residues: CASSLRTSATTTYEQYF.